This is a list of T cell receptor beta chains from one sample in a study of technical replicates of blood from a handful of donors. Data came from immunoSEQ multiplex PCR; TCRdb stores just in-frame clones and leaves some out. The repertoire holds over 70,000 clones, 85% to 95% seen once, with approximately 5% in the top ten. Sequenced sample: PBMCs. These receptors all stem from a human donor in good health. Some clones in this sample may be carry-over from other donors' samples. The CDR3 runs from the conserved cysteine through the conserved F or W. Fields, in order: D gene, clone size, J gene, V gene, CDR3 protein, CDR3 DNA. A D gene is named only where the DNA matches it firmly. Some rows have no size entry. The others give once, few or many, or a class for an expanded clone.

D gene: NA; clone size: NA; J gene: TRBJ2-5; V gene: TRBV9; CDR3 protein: CASSPPGLQYQETQYF; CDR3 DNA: TGTGCCAGCAGCCCCCCGGGACTGCAATACCAAGAGACCCAGTACTTC
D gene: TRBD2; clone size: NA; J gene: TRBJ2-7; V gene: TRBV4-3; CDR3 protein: CASSQDPSGLGEQYF; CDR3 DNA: TGCGCCAGCAGCCAAGATCCTAGCGGATTGGGGGAGCAGTACTTC
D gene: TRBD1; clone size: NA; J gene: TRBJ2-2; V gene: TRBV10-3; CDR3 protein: CAISESTGGGELFF; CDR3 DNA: TGTGCCATCAGTGAGTCGACAGGGGGCGGGGAGCTGTTTTTT
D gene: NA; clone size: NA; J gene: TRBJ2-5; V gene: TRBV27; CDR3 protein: CASSFIDSKAHQETQYF; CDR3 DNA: TGTGCCAGCAGTTTTATTGATTCAAAAGCCCACCAAGAGACCCAGTACTTC
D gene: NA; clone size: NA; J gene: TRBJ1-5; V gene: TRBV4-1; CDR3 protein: CASSPGRGEQPQHF; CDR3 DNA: TGCGCCAGCAGCCCAGGGAGGGGTGAGCAGCCCCAGCATTTT
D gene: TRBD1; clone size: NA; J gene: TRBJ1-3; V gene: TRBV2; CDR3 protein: CASSEGQTSKIYF; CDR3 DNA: TGTGCCAGCAGTGAGGGACAGACCTCTAAGATATATTTT
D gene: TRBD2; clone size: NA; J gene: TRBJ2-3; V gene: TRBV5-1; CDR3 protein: CASNPGGSTDTQYF; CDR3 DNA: TGCGCCAGCAACCCGGGGGGTAGCACAGATACGCAGTATTTT
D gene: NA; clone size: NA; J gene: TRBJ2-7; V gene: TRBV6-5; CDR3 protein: CASRLTSVAEQYF; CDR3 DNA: TGTGCCAGCAGGCTAACTTCTGTAGCCGAGCAGTACTTC
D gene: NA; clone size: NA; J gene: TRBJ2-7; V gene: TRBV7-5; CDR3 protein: CVRSYRDYPYEQYF; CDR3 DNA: TGTGTCAGAAGCTACCGGGACTACCCTTACGAGCAGTACTTC
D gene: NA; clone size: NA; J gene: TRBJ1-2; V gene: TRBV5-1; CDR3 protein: CASKFVPGGIGYGYTF; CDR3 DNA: TGCGCCAGCAAATTTGTTCCCGGGGGGATAGGATATGGCTACACCTTC
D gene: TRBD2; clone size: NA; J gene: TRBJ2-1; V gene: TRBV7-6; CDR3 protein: CASSFLPGGGNEQFF; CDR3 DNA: TGTGCCAGCAGCTTTCTACCGGGAGGAGGAAATGAGCAGTTCTTC
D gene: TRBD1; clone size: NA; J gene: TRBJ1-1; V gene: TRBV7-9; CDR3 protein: CASSPNQARGVTEAFF; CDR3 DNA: TGTGCCAGCAGCCCCAATCAAGCCAGGGGGGTCACTGAAGCTTTCTTT
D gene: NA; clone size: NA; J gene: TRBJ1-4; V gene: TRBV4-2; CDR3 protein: CASSQGGTSTNEKLFF; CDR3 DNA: TGTGCCAGCAGCCAAGGAGGGACTTCAACTAATGAAAAACTGTTTTTT
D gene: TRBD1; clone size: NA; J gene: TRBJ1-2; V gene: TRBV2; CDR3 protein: CASRIQGHGYTF; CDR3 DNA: TGTGCCAGCAGGATACAGGGGCATGGCTACACCTTC
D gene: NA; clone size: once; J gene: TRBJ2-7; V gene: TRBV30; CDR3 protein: CACSGGTSQYF; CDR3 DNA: TGTGCCTGTTCTGGCGGGACCTCCCAGTACTTC
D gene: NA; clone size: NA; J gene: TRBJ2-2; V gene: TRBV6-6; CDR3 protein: CASSLGQNTGELFF; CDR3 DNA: TGTGCCAGCAGTCTGGGACAGAACACCGGGGAGCTGTTTTTT
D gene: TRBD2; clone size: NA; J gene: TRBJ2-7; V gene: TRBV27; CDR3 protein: CASSPSWGGISSYEQYF; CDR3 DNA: TGTGCCAGCAGCCCGAGTTGGGGGGGAATTAGCTCCTACGAGCAGTACTTC
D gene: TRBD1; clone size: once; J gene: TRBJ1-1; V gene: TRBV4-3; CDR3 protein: CASSPGQGAEAFF; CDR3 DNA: TGCGCCAGCAGCCCGGGACAGGGAGCTGAAGCTTTCTTT
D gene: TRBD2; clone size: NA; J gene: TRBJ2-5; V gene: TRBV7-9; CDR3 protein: CASSRGQRGVQETQYF; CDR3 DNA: TGTGCCAGCAGCCGCGGCCAGCGGGGGGTACAAGAGACCCAGTACTTC
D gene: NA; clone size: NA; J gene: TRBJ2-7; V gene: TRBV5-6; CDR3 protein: CASTLGAGYEQYF; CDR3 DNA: TGTGCCAGCACCCTAGGGGCGGGATACGAGCAGTACTTC
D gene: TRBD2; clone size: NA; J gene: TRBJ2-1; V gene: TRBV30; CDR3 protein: CAWSVPLAGQFF; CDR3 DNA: TGTGCCTGGAGTGTACCCCTAGCGGGTCAGTTCTTC
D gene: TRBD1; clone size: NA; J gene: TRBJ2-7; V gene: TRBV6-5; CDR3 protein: CASSYSGTGVDEQYF; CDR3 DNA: TGTGCCAGCAGTTACTCCGGGACAGGGGTCGACGAGCAGTACTTC
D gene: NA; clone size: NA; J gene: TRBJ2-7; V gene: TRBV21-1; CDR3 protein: CASSKAPQGHSGILREQYF; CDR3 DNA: TGTGCCAGCAGCAAAGCGCCCCAGGGTCATAGCGGGATTCTCAGGGAGCAGTACTTC
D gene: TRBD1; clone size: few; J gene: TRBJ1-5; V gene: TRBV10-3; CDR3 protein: CAISRDRGHSNQPQHF; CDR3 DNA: TGTGCCATCAGCCGGGACAGAGGACATAGCAATCAGCCCCAGCATTTT
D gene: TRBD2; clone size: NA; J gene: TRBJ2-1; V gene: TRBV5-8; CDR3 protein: CASSLATSGSGEQFF; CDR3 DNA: TGTGCCAGCAGCTTAGCGACTAGCGGGAGCGGGGAGCAGTTCTTC
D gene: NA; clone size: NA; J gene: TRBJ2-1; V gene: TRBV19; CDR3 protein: CASRQNLNEQFF; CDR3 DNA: TGTGCCAGTAGACAGAACTTGAATGAGCAGTTCTTC
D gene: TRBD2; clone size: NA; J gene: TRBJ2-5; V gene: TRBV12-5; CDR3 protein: CASGAGGKETQYF; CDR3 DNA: TGTGCTAGTGGTGCGGGGGGTAAGGAGACCCAGTACTTC
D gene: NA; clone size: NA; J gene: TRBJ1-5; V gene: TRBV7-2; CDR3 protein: CASSLDQGNNQPQHF; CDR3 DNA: TGTGCCAGCAGCTTAGACCAGGGGAACAATCAGCCCCAGCATTTT
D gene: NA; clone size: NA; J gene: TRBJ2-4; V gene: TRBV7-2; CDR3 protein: CASSTRTQNIQYF; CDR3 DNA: TGTGCCAGCAGCACAAGGACACAAAACATTCAGTACTTC
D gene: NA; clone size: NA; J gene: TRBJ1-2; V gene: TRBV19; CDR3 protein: CASSIPGANYGYTF; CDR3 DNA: TGTGCCAGTAGTATCCCCGGAGCTAACTATGGCTACACCTTC
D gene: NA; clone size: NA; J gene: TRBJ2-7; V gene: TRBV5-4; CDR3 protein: CASSLDLDSREQYF; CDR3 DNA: TGTGCCAGCAGCTTGGACCTGGACAGTCGCGAGCAGTACTTC
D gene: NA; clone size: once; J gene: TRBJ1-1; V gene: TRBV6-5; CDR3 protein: CASNVAGITYTEAFF; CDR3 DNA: TGTGCCAGCAATGTCGCAGGGATAACGTACACTGAAGCTTTCTTT